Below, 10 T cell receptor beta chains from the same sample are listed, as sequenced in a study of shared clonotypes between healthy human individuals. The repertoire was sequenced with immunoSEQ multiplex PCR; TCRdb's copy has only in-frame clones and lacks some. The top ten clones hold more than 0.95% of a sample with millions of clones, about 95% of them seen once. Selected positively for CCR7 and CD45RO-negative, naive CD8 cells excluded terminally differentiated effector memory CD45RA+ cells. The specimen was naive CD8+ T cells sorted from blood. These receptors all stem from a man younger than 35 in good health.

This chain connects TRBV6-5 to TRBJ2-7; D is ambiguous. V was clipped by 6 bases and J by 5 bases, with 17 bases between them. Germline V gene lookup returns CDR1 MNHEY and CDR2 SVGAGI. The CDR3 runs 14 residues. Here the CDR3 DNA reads TGTGCCAGCAGCGACCCCCGTAGGAACGACGAGCAGTACTTC. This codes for CASSDPRRNDEQYF.

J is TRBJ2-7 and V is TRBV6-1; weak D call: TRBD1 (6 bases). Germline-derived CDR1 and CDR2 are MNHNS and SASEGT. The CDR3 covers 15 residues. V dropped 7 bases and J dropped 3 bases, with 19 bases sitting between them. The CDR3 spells CASISLTRDIYEQYF. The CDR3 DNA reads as TGTGCCAGCATTAGCCTCACCCGGGACATCTACGAGCAGTACTTC.

CDR3 coding DNA: TGTGCCAGCAGCTTGTTTGGACAGGGGCTAGTGAACACTGAAGCTTTCTTT. Protein: CASSLFGQGLVNTEAFF. The chain links TRBV5-6 to TRBJ1-1; 9 bases fit TRBD1. Trimming at V came to 1 base and at J to 0 bases, leaving 7 bases not matched to a gene. CDR1 and CDR2 (germline): SGHDT, YYEEEE. CDR3 length: 17 residues.

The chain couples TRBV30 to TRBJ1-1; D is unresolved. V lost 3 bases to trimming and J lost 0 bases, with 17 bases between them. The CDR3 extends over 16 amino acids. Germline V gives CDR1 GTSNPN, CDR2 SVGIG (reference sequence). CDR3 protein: CAWRTQGLILNTEAFF. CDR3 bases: TGTGCCTGGAGGACTCAAGGACTGATTTTGAACACTGAAGCTTTCTTT.

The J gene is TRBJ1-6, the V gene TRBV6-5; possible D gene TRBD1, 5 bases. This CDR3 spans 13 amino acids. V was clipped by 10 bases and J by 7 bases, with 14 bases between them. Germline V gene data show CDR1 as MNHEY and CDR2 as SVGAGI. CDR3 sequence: CATAPGPNSPLHF. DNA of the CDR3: TGTGCCACCGCTCCGGGACCCAATTCACCCCTCCACTTT.

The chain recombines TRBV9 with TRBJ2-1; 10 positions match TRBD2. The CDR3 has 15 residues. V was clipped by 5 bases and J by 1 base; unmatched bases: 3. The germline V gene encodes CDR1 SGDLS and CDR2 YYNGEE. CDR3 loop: CASSLAGVSYNEQFF. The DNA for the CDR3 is TGTGCCAGCAGTCTAGCGGGAGTGTCCTACAATGAGCAGTTCTTC.

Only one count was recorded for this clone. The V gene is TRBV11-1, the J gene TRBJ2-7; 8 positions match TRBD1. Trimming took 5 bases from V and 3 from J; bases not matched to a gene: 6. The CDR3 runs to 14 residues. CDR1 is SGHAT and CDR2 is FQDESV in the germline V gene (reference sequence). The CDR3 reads CASSPTGAGYEQYF. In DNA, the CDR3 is TGTGCCAGCAGCCCGACAGGGGCAGGCTACGAGCAGTACTTC.

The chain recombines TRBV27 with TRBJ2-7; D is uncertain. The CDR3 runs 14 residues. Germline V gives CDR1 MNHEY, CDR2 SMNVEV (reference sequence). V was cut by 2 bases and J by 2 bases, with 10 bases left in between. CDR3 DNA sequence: TGTGCCAGCAGTTTAGGCGAAGAGGCCTACGAGCAGTACTTC. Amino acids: CASSLGEEAYEQYF.

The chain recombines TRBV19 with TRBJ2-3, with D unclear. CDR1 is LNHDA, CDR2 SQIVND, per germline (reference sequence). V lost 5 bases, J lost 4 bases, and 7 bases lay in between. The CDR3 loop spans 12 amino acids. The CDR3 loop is CASSGVADTQYF. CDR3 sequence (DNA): TGTGCCAGTAGTGGAGTTGCAGATACGCAGTATTTT.

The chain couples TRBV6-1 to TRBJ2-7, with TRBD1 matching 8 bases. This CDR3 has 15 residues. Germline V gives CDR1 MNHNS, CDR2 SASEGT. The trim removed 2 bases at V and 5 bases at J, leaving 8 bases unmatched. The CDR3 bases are TGTGCCAGCAGTGAATTCGGACAGGGTATTAACGAGCAGTACTTC. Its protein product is CASSEFGQGINEQYF.